This TCR beta chain was captured by sequencing in a study of regulatory T cells in long-lasting Graves disease. Time point here: newly diagnosed GD, antithyroid drugs for less than 3 months. With RNA extracted from PBMCs as input, the TCR library was made. Per germline, CDR1 LGHNA and CDR2 YNFKEQ. V shed 4 bases and J shed 0 bases, with 9 bases lying between them. CDR3 length: 15 residues. Building of the TCR beta libraries involved iRepertoire HTBI primers and Arm-PCR of CDR3 regions. TCRdb called the multiplex PCR reads again in MiXCR, with one record for every CDR3 protein. The sample gives 450,000 to 650,000 distinct CDR3 sequences, approximately 16% of which show up once; 25% is in the top ten. The sample was also reused in another study, on T cells in Graves' hyperthyroidism and ophthalmopathy.

The TCR sequence derives from a woman between 40 and 65 years old with Graves disease. This sample comprised peripheral blood mononuclear cells (PBMCs), obtained at new diagnosis, from a patient treated with antithyroid drugs. The V gene is TRBV4-2, the J gene TRBJ2-2; no reliable D call. The CDR3, as DNA: TGTGCCAGCAGCCGGGCCGAGACGAACACCGGGGAGCTGTTTTTT. This sequence encodes CASSRAETNTGELFF.